The clone carrying this T cell receptor beta chain was seen more than once but under ten times. Its target is unknown. This specimen comes from a study of T-cell memory formation after mild COVID-19. As for the study in general: Across donors, TCR clusters were largely donor specific.

The authors produced TCR alpha and TCR beta cDNA libraries with sample barcodes and UMIs by 5'RACE using constant-segment primers. TCRdb analysed the 5' RACE reads with MiXCR anew, one entry per CDR3 protein. The repertoire holds 190,000 or so distinct CDR3 sequences, with about a fifth as singletons. Broader study findings: Some responding clones appeared in pre-infection memory, suggesting cross-reactive memory joined. CD4+ contracting clones were mainly CM and EM; CD8+ ones, EMRA.

Germline CDR1 is SGHVS and CDR2 is FQNEAQ. This CDR3 is 16 amino acids long. V lost 2 bases to trimming and J lost 7 bases; unmatched junction nucleotides: 11. This rearrangement joins TRBV7-8 to TRBJ2-1, with 7 positions matching TRBD2. The clonotype originates from an adult woman who had mild COVID-19 (a few samples of this study predate the infection). Cell type and time point are not known. Material: PBMCs or a T cell subset sorted from them (not recorded which). The CDR3 spells CASSLFREGGPNEQFF. CDR3 DNA: TGTGCCAGCAGCTTATTTAGGGAGGGCGGCCCAAATGAGCAGTTCTTC.